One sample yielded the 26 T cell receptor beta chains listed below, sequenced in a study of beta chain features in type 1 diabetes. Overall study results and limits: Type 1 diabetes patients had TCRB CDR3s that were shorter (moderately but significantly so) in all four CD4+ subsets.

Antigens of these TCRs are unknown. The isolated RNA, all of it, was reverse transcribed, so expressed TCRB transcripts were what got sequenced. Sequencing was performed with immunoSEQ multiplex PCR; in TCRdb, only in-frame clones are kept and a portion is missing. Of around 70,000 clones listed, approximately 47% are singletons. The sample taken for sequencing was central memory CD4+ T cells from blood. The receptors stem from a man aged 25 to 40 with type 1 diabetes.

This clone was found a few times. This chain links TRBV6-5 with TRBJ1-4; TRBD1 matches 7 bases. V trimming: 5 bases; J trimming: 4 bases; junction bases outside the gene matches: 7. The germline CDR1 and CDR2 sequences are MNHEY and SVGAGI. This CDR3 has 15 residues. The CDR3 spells CASSTQTGSNEKLFF. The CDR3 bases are TGTGCCAGCAGTACGCAGACAGGGAGTAATGAAAAACTGTTTTTT.

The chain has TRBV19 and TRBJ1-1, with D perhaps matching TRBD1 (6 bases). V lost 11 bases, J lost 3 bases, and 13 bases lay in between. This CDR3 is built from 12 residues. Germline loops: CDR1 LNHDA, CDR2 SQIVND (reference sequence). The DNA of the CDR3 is TGTGCCTCCGGTGGACAGTACACTGAAGCTTTCTTT. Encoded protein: CASGGQYTEAFF. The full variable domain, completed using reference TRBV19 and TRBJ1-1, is DGGITQSPKYLFRKEGQNVTLSCEQNLNHDAMYWYRQDPGQGLRLIYYSQIVNDFQKGDIAEGYSVSREKKESFPLTVTSAQKNPTAFYLCASGGQYTEAFFGQGTRLTVV.

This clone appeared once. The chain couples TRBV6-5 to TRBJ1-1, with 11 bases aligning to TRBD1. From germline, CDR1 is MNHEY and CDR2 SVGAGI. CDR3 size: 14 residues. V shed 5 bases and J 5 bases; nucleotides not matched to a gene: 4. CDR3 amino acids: CASSGQGARTEAFF. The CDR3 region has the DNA TGTGCCAGCAGTGGACAGGGGGCTAGGACTGAAGCTTTCTTT.

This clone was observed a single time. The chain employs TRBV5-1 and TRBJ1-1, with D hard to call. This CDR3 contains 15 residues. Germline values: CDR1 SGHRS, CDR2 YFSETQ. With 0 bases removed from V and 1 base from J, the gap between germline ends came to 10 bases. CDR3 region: CASSLGQTQNTEAFF. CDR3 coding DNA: TGCGCCAGCAGCTTGGGCCAGACTCAGAACACTGAAGCTTTCTTT. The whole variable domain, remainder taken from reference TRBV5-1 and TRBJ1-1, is KAGVTQTPRYLIKTRGQQVTLSCSPISGHRSVSWYQQTPGQGLQFLFEYFSETQRNKGNFPGRFSGRQFSNSRSEMNVSTLELGDSALYLCASSLGQTQNTEAFFGQGTRLTVV.

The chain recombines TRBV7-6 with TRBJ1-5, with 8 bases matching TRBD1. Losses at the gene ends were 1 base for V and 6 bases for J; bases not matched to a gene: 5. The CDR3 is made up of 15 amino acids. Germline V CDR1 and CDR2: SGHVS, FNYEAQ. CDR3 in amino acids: CASSLDQGAGQPQHF. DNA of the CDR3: TGTGCCAGCAGCTTAGACCAGGGGGCGGGTCAGCCCCAGCATTTT.

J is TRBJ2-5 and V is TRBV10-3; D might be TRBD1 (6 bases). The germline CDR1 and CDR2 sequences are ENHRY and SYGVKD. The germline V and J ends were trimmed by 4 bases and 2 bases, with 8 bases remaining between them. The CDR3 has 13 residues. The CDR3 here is CAISVQGQETQYF. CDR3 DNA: TGTGCCATCAGTGTTCAGGGGCAAGAGACCCAGTACTTC.

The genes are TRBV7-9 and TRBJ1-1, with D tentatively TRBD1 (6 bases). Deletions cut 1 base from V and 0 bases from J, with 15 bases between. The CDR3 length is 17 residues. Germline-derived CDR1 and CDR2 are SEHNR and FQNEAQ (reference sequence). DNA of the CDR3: TGTGCCAGCAGCTTAGGCACAGGGATACTCATGAACACTGAAGCTTTCTTT. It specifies CASSLGTGILMNTEAFF.

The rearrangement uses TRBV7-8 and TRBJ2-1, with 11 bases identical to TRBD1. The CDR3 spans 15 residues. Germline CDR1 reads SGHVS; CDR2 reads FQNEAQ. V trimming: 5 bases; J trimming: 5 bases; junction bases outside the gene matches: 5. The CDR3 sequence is CASSLRDRGDNEQFF. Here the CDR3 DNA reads TGTGCCAGCAGCCTCCGGGACAGGGGGGACAATGAGCAGTTCTTC.

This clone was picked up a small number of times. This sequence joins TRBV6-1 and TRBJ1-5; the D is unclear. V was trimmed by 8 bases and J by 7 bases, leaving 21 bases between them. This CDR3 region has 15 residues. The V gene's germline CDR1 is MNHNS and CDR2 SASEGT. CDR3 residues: CASLAGKGSLQPQHF. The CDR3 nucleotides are TGTGCCAGCCTAGCCGGAAAGGGTTCTCTGCAGCCCCAGCATTTT.

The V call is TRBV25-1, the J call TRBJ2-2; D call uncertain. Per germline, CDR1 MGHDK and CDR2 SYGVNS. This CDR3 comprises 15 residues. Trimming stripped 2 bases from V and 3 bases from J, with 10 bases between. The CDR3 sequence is CASSEGDSDTGELFF. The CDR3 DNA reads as TGTGCCAGCAGTGAAGGAGATTCGGACACCGGGGAGCTGTTTTTT.

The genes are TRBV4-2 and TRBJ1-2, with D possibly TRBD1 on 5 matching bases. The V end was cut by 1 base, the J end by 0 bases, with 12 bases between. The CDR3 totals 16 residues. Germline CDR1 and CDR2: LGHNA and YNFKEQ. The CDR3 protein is CASSQADGGTNYGYTF. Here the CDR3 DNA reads TGTGCCAGCAGCCAAGCCGACGGGGGGACTAACTATGGCTACACCTTC.

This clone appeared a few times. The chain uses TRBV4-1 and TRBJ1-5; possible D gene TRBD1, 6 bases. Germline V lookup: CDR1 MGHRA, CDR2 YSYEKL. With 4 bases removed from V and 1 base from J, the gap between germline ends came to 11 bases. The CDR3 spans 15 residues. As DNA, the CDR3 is TGCGCCAGCAGCCTCGAGGGGGGGAGCAATCAGCCCCAGCATTTT. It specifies CASSLEGGSNQPQHF.

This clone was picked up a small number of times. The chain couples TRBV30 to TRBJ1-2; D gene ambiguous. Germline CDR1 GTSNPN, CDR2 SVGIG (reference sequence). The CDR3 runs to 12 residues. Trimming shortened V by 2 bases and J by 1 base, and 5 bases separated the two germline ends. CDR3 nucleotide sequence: TGTGCCTGGAGTCGGGTTAACTATGGCTACACCTTC. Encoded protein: CAWSRVNYGYTF.

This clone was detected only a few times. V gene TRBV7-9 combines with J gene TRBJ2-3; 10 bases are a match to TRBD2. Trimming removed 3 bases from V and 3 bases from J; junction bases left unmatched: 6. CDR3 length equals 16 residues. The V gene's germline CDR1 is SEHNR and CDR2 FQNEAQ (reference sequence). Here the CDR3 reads CASSFSGRAETDTQYF. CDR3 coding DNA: TGTGCCAGCAGCTTCAGCGGGAGGGCCGAAACAGATACGCAGTATTTT.

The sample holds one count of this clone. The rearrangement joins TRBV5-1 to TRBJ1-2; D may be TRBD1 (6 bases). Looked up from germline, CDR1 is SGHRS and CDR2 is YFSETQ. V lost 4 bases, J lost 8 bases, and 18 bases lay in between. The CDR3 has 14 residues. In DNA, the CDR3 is TGCGCCAGCAGCCCCGGACAGCCTGGCGGAGGCTACACCTTC. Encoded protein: CASSPGQPGGGYTF.

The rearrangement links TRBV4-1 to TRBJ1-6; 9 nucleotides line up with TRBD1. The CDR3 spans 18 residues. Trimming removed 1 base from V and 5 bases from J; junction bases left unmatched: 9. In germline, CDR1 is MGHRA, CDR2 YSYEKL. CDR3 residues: CASSQGSGQGIHNSPLHF. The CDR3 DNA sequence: TGCGCCAGCAGCCAAGGCTCGGGACAGGGAATTCATAATTCACCCCTCCACTTT.

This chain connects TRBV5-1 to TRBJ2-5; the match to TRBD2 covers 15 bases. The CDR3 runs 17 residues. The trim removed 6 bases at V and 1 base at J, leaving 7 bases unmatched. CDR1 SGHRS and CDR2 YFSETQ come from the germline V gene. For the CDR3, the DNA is TGCGCCAGCACCCTCACGGGACTAGCGGGAGGCCAAGAGACCCAGTACTTC. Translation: CASTLTGLAGGQETQYF.

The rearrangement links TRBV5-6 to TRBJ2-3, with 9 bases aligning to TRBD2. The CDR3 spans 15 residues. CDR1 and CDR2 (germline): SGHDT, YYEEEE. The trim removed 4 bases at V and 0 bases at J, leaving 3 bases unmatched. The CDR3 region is CASSALAGSTDTQYF. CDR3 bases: TGTGCCAGCAGCGCGCTAGCGGGAAGCACAGATACGCAGTATTTT.

CDR3 sequence: CASSLHRDLGAEAFF. The CDR3 DNA reads TGTGCCAGCTCACTCCACAGGGATCTTGGGGCTGAAGCTTTCTTT. The gene calls are TRBV18 and TRBJ1-1; maybe TRBD1 (6 bases). The length of the CDR3 is 15 residues. Trimming pared 4 bases from V and 6 bases from J, leaving 18 bases between. Germline CDR1 is KGHSH and CDR2 is LQKENI. The full variable domain, its missing parts supplied by reference TRBV18 and TRBJ1-1, is NAGVMQNPRHLVRRRGQEARLRCSPMKGHSHVYWYRQLPEEGLKFMVYLQKENIIDESGMPKERFSAEFPKEGPSILRIQQVVRGDSAAYFCASSLHRDLGAEAFFGQGTRLTVV.

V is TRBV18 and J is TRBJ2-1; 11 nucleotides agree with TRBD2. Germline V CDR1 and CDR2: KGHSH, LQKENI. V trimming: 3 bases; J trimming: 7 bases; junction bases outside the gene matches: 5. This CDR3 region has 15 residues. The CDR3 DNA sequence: TGTGCCAGCTCACCCCGACTAGCGGGGTTGAATGAGCAGTTCTTC. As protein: CASSPRLAGLNEQFF.

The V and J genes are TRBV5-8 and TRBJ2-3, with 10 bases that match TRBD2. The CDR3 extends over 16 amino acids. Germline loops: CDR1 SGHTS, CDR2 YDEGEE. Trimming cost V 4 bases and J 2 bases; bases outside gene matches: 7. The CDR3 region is CASSKSGRAVTDTQYF. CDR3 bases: TGTGCCAGCAGCAAGAGCGGGAGGGCCGTCACAGATACGCAGTATTTT.

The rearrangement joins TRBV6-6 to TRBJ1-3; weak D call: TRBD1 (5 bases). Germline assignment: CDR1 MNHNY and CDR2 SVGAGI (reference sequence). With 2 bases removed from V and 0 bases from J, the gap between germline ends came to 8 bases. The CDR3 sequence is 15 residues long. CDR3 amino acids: CASSYAGFSGNTIYF. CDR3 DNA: TGTGCCAGCAGTTACGCAGGGTTCTCTGGAAACACCATATATTTT.

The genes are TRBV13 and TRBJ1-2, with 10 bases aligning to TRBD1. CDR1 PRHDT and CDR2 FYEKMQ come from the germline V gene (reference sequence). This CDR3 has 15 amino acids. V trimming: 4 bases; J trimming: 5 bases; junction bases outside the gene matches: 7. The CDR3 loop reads CASSSRPGQGYGYTF. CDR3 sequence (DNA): TGTGCCAGCAGCTCTCGGCCGGGACAGGGGTATGGCTACACCTTC.

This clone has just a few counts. As DNA, the CDR3 is TGTGCCAGCAGCCCCCTTGGAGGTGGACCTGGAAACACCATATATTTT. Its translation is CASSPLGGGPGNTIYF. The chain links TRBV7-9 to TRBJ1-3; no reliable D call. V lost 5 bases to trimming and J lost 2 bases, with 16 bases between them. The CDR3 totals 16 residues. CDR1 and CDR2 (germline): SEHNR, FQNEAQ (reference sequence).

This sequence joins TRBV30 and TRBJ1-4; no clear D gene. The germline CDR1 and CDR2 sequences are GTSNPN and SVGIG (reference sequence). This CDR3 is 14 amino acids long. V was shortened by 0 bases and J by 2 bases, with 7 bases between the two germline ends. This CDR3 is CAWSVGGTNEKLFF. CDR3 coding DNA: TGTGCCTGGAGTGTAGGAGGGACTAATGAAAAACTGTTTTTT.

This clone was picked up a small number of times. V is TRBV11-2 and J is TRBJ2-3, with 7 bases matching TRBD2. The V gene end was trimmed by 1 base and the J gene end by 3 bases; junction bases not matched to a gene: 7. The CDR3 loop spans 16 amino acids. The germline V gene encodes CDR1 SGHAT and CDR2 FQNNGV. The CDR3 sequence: CASSLGGGLKTDTQYF. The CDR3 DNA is TGTGCCAGCAGCTTAGGCGGGGGACTAAAAACAGATACGCAGTATTTT. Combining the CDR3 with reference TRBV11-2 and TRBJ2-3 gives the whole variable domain EAGVAQSPRYKIIEKRQSVAFWCNPISGHATLYWYQQILGQGPKLLIQFQNNGVVDDSQLPKDRFSAERLKGVDSTLKIQPAKLEDSAVYLCASSLGGGLKTDTQYFGPGTRLTVL.